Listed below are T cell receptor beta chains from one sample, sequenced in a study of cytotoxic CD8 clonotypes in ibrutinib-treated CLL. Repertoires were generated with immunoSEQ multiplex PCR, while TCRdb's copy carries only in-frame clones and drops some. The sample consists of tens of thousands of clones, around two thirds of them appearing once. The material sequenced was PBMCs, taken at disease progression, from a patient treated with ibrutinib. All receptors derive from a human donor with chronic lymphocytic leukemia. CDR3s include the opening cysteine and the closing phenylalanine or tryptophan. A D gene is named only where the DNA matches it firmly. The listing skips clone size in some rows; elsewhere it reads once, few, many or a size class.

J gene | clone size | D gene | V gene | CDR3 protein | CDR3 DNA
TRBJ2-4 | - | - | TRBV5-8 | CASSFQGQVNIQYF | TGTGCCAGCAGCTTTCAGGGCCAGGTAAACATTCAGTACTTC
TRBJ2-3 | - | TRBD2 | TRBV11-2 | CASSTLAGGRDTQYF | TGTGCCAGCAGCACTTTAGCGGGGGGGCGGGATACGCAGTATTTT
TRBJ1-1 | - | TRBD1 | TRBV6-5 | CASSYGTAVINTEAFF | TGTGCCAGCAGTTACGGGACAGCAGTTATTAACACTGAAGCTTTCTTT
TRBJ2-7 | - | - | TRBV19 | CASSIHVWGEQYF | TGTGCCAGTAGTATACATGTCTGGGGCGAGCAGTACTTC
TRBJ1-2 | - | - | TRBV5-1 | CASSLGMGIVHYGYTF | TGCGCCAGCAGCTTGGGTATGGGAATAGTCCACTATGGCTACACCTTC
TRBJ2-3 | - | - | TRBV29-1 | CSVQRGAATDTQYF | TGCAGCGTTCAACGGGGGGCCGCCACAGATACGCAGTATTTT
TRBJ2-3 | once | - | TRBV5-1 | CASAGETSTDTQYF | TGCGCCAGCGCAGGGGAAACTAGCACAGATACGCAGTATTTT
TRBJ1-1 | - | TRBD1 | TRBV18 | CASSPFPTGLSTEAFF | TGTGCCAGCTCACCTTTTCCGACAGGGTTGAGCACTGAAGCTTTCTTT
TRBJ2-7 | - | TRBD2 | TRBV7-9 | CASSPTSGDSYEQYF | TGTGCCAGCAGCCCGACTAGCGGGGATTCCTACGAGCAGTACTTC
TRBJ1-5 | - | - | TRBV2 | CASSDIDSNQPQHF | TGTGCCAGCAGCGACATTGATAGCAATCAGCCCCAGCATTTT
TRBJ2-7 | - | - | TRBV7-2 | CASSLARIYEQYF | TGTGCCAGCAGCTTAGCACGGATCTACGAGCAGTACTTC
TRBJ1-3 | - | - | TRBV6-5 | CASSQASSGNTIYF | TGTGCCAGCAGTCAAGCCAGCTCTGGAAACACCATATATTTT
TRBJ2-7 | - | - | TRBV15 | CATSYREMGEQYF | TGTGCCACTTCTTATCGGGAGATGGGTGAGCAGTACTTC
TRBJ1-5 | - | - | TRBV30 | CAWSVSSNQPQHF | TGTGCCTGGAGTGTCTCTAGCAATCAGCCCCAGCATTTT
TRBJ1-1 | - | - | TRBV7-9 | CASSLSGGGPEAFF | TGTGCCAGCAGCTTATCCGGGGGAGGTCCGGAAGCTTTCTTT
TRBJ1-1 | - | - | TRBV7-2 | CASSLGGVSTEAFF | TGTGCCAGCAGCTTGGGGGGTGTAAGCACTGAAGCTTTCTTT
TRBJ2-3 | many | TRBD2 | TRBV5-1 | CASRRVAGEVMSTDTQYF | TGCGCCAGCAGACGGGTAGCGGGGGAGGTGATGAGCACAGATACGCAGTATTTT
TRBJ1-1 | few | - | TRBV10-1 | CASSVGENTEAFF | TGCGCCAGCAGTGTAGGCGAAAACACTGAAGCTTTCTTT
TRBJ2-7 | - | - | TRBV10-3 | CAISTDKGNYPDEQYF | TGTGCCATCAGCACCGACAAGGGGAACTATCCGGACGAGCAGTACTTC
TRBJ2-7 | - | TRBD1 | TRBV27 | CASSRDRSSYEQYF | TGTGCCAGCTCGAGGGACAGATCCTCCTACGAGCAGTACTTC
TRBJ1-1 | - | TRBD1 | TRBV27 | CASSSRGHTEAFF | TGTGCCAGCAGCAGCAGGGGGCATACTGAAGCTTTCTTT
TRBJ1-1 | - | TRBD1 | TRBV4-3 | CASSQGQGSPEAFF | TGCGCCAGCAGCCAGGGACAGGGTTCACCCGAAGCTTTCTTT
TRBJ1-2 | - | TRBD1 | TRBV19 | CASHVTGGNSYGYTF | TGTGCCAGTCACGTCACAGGGGGCAATAGCTATGGCTACACCTTC
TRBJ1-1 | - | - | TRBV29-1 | CSVEARAEAFF | TGCAGCGTTGAGGCTAGAGCTGAAGCTTTCTTT
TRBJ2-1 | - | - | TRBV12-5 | CASGTPLVEQFF | TGTGCTAGTGGGACTCCGCTAGTTGAGCAGTTCTTC
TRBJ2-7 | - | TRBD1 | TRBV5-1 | CASSLNRGMAEQYF | TGCGCCAGCAGCTTAAACAGGGGAATGGCCGAGCAGTACTTC
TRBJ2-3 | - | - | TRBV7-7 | CASSFGGGTDTQYF | TGTGCCAGCAGCTTTGGCGGGGGCACAGATACGCAGTATTTT
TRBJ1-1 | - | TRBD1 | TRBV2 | CASSGTGFGNEAFF | TGTGCCAGCAGCGGGACAGGGTTTGGGAATGAAGCTTTCTTT
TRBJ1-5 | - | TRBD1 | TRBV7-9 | CASSGDSHSNQPQHF | TGTGCCAGCAGCGGGGACAGTCATAGCAATCAGCCCCAGCATTTT
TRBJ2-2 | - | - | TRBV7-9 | CASSLGRATNTGELFF | TGTGCCAGCAGCTTGGGCAGGGCCACGAACACCGGGGAGCTGTTTTTT
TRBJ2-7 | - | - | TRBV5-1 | CASSLAGFSYEQYF | TGCGCCAGCAGCTTGGCCGGCTTCTCCTACGAGCAGTACTTC
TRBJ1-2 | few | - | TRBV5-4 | CASSLDGLPFNYGYTF | TGTGCCAGCAGCTTGGATGGACTCCCATTTAACTATGGCTACACCTTC
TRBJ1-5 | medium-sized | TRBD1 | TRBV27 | CASSFATGTGKNQPQHF | TGTGCCAGCAGTTTTGCCACAGGGACAGGCAAGAATCAGCCCCAGCATTTT
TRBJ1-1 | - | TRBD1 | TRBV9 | CASSVDRGPEAFF | TGTGCCAGCAGCGTAGACAGGGGACCCGAAGCTTTCTTT
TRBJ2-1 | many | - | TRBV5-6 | CASSLENNEQFF | TGTGCCAGCAGCTTGGAGAACAATGAGCAGTTCTTC
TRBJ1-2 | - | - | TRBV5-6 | CASSLGEGYTF | TGTGCCAGCAGCTTGGGGGAGGGCTACACCTTC
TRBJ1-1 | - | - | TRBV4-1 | CASSQAGTEAFF | TGCGCCAGCAGCCAAGCGGGCACTGAAGCTTTCTTT
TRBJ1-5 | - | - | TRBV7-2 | CASSRHSNQPQHF | TGTGCCAGCAGCCGACATAGCAATCAGCCCCAGCATTTT